This paragraph reports one T cell receptor beta chain. The junction had 4 bases not matched to a gene; V was cut back by 5 bases and J by 3 bases. The CDR3 consists of 15 residues. Germline CDR1 and CDR2: LNHDA and SQIVND (reference sequence). The data belong to a study of technical replicates of blood from four donors. Data came from immunoSEQ multiplex PCR; TCRdb stores just in-frame clones and leaves some out. The sample contains 80,000 to 95,000 clones, approximately 95% of which appear only once. The origin of this receptor is a human donor in good health. The chain links TRBV19 to TRBJ2-2; 9 bases match TRBD2. The specimen sequenced was T cells isolated from PBMCs. The CDR3 loop is CASSARLADTGELFF. The CDR3, as DNA: TGTGCCAGTAGTGCCCGACTAGCGGACACCGGGGAGCTGTTTTTT.